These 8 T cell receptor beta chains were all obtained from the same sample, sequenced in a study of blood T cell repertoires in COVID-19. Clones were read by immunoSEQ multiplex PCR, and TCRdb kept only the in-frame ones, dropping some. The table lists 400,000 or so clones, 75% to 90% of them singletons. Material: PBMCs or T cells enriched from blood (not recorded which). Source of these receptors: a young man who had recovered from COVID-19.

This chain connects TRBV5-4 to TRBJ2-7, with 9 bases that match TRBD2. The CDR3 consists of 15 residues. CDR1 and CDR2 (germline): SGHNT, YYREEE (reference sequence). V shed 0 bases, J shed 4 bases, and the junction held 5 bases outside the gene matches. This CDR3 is CASSLGLADGYEQYF. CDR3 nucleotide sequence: TGTGCCAGCAGCTTGGGACTAGCGGATGGGTACGAGCAGTACTTC.

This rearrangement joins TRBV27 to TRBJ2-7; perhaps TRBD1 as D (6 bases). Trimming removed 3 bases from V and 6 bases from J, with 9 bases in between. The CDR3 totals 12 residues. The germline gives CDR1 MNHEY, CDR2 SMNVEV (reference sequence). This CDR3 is CASSFRGGEQYF. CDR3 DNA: TGTGCCAGCAGTTTCCGAGGGGGCGAGCAGTACTTC.

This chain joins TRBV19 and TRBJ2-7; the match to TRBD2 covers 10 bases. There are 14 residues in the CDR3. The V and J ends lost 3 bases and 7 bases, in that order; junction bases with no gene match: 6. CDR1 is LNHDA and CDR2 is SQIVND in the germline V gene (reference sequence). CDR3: CASSIVLAGAEQYF. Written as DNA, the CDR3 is TGTGCCAGTAGTATCGTCCTAGCGGGAGCAGAGCAGTACTTC.

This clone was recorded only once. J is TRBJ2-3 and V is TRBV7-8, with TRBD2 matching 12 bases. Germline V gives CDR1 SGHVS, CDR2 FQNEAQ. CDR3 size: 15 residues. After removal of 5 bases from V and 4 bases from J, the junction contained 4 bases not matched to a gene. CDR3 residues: CASSPSGGGPDTQYF. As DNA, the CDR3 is TGTGCCAGCAGCCCTAGCGGGGGGGGCCCAGATACGCAGTATTTT.

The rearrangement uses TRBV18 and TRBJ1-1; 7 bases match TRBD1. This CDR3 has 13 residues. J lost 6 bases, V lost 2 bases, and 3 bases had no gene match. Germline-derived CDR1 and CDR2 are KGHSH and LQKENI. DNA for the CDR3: TGTGCCAGCTCACCAGACGACAGGGCTGAAGCTTTCTTT. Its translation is CASSPDDRAEAFF. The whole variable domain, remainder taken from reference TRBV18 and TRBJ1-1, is NAGVMQNPRHLVRRRGQEARLRCSPMKGHSHVYWYRQLPEEGLKFMVYLQKENIIDESGMPKERFSAEFPKEGPSILRIQQVVRGDSAAYFCASSPDDRAEAFFGQGTRLTVV.

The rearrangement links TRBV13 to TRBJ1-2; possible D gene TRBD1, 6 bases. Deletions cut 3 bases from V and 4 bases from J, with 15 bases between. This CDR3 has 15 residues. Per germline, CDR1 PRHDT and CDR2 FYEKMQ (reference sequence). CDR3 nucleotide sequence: TGTGCCAGCAGCTTGTTTGACAGGAGACTCTATGGCTACACCTTC. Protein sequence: CASSLFDRRLYGYTF.

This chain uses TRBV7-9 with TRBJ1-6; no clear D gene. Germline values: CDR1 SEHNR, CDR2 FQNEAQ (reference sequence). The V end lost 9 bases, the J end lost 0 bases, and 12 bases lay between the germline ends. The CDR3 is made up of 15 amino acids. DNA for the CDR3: TGTGCCAGTCTTAATGTGAGCTCCTATAATTCACCCCTCCACTTT. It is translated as CASLNVSSYNSPLHF. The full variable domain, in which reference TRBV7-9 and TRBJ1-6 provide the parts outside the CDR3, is DTGVSQNPRHKITKRGQNVTFRCDPISEHNRLYWYRQTLGQGPEFLTYFQNEAQLEKSRLLSDRFSAERPKGSFSTLEIQRTEQGDSAMYLCASLNVSSYNSPLHFGNGTRLTVT.

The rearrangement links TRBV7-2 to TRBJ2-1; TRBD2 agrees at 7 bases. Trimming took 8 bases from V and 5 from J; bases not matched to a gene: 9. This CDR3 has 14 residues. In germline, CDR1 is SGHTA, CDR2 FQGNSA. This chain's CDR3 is CASSWASGNNEQFF. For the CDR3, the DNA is TGTGCCAGCTCTTGGGCTAGCGGAAACAATGAGCAGTTCTTC.